This T cell receptor (beta chain) stems from a study of technical replicates of blood from a few donors. Generated by immunoSEQ multiplex PCR, the TCRdb table keeps only in-frame clones and is missing some. The data show about 83,000 clones, with over 85% seen just once and approximately 0.25% held by the top ten. Germline CDR1 reads MNHNS; CDR2 reads SASEGT. The CDR3 covers 17 residues. Between the trimmed V and J ends, which lost 3 bases and 2 bases, there was a span of 19 bases. Sequenced material: T cells isolated from PBMCs. The chain joins TRBV6-1 to TRBJ1-2, with D tentatively TRBD1 (6 bases). The sequence came from a human donor in good health. The CDR3 DNA reads TGTGCCAGCAGTGACTTTTATACGGGACAAGGGAACTATGGCTACACCTTC. As protein: CASSDFYTGQGNYGYTF.